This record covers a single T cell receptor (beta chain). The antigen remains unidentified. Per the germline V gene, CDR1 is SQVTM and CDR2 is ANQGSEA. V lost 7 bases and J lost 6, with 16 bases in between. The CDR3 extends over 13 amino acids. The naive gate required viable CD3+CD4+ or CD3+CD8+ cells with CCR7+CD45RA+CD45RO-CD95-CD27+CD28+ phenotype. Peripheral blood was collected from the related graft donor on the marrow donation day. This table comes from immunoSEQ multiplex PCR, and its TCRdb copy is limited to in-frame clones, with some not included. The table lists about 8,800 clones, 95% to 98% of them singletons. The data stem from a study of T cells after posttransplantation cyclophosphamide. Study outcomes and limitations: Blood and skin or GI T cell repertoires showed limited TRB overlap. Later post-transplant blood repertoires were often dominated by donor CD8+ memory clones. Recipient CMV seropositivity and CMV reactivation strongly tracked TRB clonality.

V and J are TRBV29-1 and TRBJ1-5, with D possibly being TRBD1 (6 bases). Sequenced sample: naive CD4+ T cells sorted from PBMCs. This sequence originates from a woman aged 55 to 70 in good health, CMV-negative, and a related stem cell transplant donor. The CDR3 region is CSAEQGVGQPQHF. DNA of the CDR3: TGCAGCGCAGAACAGGGCGTGGGTCAGCCCCAGCATTTT.